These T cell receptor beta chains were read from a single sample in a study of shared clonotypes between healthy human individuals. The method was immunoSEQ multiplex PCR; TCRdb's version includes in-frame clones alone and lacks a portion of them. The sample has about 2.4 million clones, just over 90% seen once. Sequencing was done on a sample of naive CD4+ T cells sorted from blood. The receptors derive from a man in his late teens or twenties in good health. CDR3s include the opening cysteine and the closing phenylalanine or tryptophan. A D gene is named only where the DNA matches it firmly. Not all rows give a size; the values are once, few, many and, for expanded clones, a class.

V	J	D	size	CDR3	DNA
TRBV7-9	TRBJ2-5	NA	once	CASSLIGLETQYF	TGTGCCAGCAGCTTAATTGGTCTGGAGACCCAGTACTTC
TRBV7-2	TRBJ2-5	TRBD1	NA	CASSSSGTGETQYF	TGTGCCAGCAGCTCCTCCGGGACAGGAGAGACCCAGTACTTC
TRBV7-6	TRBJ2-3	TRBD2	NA	CASSFTSGSDTQYF	TGTGCCAGCAGCTTTACTAGCGGGAGCGATACGCAGTATTTT
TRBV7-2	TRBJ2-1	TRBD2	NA	CASSFSGTSGIGEQFF	TGTGCCAGCAGCTTCTCCGGGACTAGCGGGATAGGTGAGCAGTTCTTC
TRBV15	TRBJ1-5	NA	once	CATSRSSQPQHF	TGTGCCACCAGCAGGAGTAGTCAGCCCCAGCATTTT
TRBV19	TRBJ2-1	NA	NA	CASSIFPVGGGGGRRNSYNEQFF	TGTGCCAGTAGTATTTTCCCCGTCGGCGGCGGGGGCGGGCGGCGGAACTCCTACAATGAGCAGTTCTTC
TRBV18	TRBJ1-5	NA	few	CASSTDSNQPQHF	TGTGCCAGCTCAACGGATAGCAATCAGCCCCAGCATTTT
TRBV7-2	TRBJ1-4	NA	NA	CASSPERRSEKLFF	TGTGCCAGCAGCCCAGAGAGAAGGTCTGAAAAACTGTTTTTT
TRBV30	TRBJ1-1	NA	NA	CAWRAANTEAFF	TGTGCCTGGAGGGCAGCGAACACTGAAGCTTTCTTT
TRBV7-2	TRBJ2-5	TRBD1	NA	CASSFPRTGQETQYF	TGTGCCAGCAGCTTCCCCAGGACAGGTCAAGAGACCCAGTACTTC
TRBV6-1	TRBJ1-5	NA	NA	CASSEIQGNQPQHF	TGTGCCAGCAGTGAAATACAGGGAAATCAGCCCCAGCATTTT
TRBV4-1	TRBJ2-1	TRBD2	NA	CASSQVRAGVFYNEQFF	TGCGCCAGCAGCCAAGTTAGAGCGGGAGTTTTCTACAATGAGCAGTTCTTC
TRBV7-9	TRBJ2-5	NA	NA	CASSPISGKETQYF	TGTGCCAGCAGCCCGATTTCGGGCAAAGAGACCCAGTACTTC
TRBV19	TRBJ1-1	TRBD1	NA	CASCDRVRTEAFF	TGTGCCAGTTGCGACAGGGTAAGGACTGAAGCTTTCTTT
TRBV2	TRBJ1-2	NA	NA	CASSEAANYGYTF	TGTGCCAGCAGTGAAGCGGCTAACTATGGCTACACCTTC
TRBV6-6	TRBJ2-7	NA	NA	CASSYSGGTYEQYF	TGTGCCAGCAGTTACTCCGGAGGGACCTACGAGCAGTACTTC
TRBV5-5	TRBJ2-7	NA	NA	CASSLNPYEQYF	TGTGCCAGCAGCTTGAACCCATACGAGCAGTACTTC
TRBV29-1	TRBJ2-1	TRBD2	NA	CSVIRVGGSLNNEQFF	TGCAGCGTCATTCGGGTGGGAGGGTCACTTAACAATGAGCAGTTCTTC
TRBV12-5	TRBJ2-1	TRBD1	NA	CASLGGSSYNEQFF	TGTGCTAGTCTAGGGGGCAGCTCCTACAATGAGCAGTTCTTC
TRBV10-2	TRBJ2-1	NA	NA	CASSERWGGPLEQFF	TGCGCCAGCAGTGAGAGGTGGGGGGGCCCCCTTGAGCAGTTCTTC